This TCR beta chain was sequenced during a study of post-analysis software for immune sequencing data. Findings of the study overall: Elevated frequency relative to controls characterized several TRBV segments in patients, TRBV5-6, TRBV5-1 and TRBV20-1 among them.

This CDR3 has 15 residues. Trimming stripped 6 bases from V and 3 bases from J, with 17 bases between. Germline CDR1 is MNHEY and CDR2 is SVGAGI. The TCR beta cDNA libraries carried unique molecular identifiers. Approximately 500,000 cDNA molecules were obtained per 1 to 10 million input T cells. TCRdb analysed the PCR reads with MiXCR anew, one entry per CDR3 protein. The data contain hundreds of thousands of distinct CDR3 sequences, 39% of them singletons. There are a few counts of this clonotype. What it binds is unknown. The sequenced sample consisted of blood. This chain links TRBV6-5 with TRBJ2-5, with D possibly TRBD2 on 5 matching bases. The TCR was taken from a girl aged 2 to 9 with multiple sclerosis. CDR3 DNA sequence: TGTGCCAGCAGCTCCTTGAGGGAGTGGGAAGAGACCCAGTACTTC. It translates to CASSSLREWEETQYF.